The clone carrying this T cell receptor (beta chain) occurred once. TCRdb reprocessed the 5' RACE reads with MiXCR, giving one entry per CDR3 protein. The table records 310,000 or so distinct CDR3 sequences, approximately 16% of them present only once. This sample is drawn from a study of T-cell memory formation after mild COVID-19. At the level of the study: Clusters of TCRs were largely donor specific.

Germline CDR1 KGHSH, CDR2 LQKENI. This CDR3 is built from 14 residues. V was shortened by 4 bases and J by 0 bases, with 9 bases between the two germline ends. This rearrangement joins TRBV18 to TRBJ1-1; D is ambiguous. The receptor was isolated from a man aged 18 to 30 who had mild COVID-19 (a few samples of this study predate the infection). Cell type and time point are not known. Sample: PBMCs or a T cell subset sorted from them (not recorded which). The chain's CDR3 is CASSLAAVNTEAFF. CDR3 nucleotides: TGTGCCAGCTCACTAGCCGCTGTGAACACTGAAGCTTTCTTT.